This T cell receptor (beta chain) was recorded in a study of early T cells in non-severe SARS-CoV-2 infection. Each CDR3 protein is one row after TCRdb ran MiXCR on the 5' RACE reads. This table has approximately 120,000 distinct CDR3 sequences, 14% to 15% appearing once. This clonotype was sampled from an adult who was a healthcare worker with PCR-confirmed SARS-CoV-2 infection or an uninfected control (not recorded which). The material sequenced was whole blood.

CDR3 DNA: TGTGCCAGCGGGCAGACAGAGAACACTGAAGCTTTCTTT. It translates to CASGQTENTEAFF. The chain has TRBV6-2 or TRBV6-3 and TRBJ1-1, with TRBD1 as a possible D gene (5 bases). The V and J ends lost 8 bases and 1 base respectively, with 11 bases between them. Germline V lookup: CDR1 MNHEY, CDR2 SVGEGT. This CDR3 region has 13 residues.